The TCR beta chain described here comes from a study of glioma-infiltrating T cells. Findings of the study overall: Only very few CDR3 sequences appeared in both tissue and blood. Gliomas, especially low-grade, showed above-expected tissue-blood divergence; non-neoplastic patients showed below.

The iRepertoire nested amplicon-rescue multiplex PCR amplified TCR alpha and beta CDR3s from RNA. Tissue mRNA or PBMC total RNA, roughly 85-450 ng, went into one-step reverse transcription and amplification. MiXCR, run by TCRdb on the multiplex PCR reads, gives a single entry per CDR3 protein. The data show approximately 12,000 distinct CDR3 sequences, about 30% seen once. About this clonotype: The antigen is not known. An end of the junction does not agree with germline; a read error may underlie this.

The CDR3 is 13 residues long. Germline assignment: CDR1 MNHNY and CDR2 SVGAGI (reference sequence). The clonotype was recovered from a human donor with low-grade glioma or glioblastoma, undergoing nonglioma brain surgery, or in good health (not recorded which). The sequencing sample was made of glioma tissue, nonneoplastic brain tissue, or PBMCs (not recorded which). The chain employs TRBV6-6 and TRBJ2-7, with D possibly being TRBD1 (6 bases). In DNA form, the CDR3 reads TGTGCCAGCCAACAGGGACCTAGCTACGATCAGTACTTC. Its protein product is CASQQGPSYDQYF.